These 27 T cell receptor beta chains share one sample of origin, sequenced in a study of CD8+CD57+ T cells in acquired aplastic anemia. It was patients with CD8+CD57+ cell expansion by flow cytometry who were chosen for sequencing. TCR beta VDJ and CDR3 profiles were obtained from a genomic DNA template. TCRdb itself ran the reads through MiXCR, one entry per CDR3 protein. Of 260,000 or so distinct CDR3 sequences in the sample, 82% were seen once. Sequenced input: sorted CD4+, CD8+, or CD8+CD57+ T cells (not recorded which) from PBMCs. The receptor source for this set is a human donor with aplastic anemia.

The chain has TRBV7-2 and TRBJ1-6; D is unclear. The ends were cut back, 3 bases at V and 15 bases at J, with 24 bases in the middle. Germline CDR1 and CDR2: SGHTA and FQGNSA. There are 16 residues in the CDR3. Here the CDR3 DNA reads TGTGCCAGCAGCTTGGGGTCTGGCGGCTCCCTCCCATTCCTCCACTTT. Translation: CASSLGSGGSLPFLHF.

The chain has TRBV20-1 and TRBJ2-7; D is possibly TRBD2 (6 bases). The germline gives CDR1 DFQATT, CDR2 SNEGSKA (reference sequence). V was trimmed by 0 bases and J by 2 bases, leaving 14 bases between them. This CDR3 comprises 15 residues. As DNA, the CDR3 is TGCAGTGCTAGAGATCCCCTAGCGCGGGCCTACGAGCAGTACTTC. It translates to CSARDPLARAYEQYF.

The CDR3 nucleotides are TGTGCCAGCAGCTTAGAACTGACGGGGGGGCCTCTGGCTCCATTGGGGGAGACCCAGTACTTC. Its translation: CASSLELTGGPLAPLGETQYF. The chain carries TRBV11-3 and TRBJ2-5; 8 bases align to TRBD2. This CDR3 region has 21 residues. Looked up from germline, CDR1 is SGHNT and CDR2 is YENEEA. J lost 5 bases, V lost 0 bases, and 23 bases had no gene match.

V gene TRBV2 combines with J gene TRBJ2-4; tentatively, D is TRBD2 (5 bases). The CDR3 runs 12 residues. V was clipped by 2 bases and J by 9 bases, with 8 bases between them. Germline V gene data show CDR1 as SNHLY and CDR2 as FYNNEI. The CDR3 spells CASSEWRTIQYF. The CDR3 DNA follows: TGTGCCAGCAGTGAATGGAGGACCATTCAGTACTTC. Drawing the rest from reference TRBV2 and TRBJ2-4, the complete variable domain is EPEVTQTPSHQVTQMGQEVILRCVPISNHLYFYWYRQILGQKVEFLVSFYNNEISEKSEIFDDQFSVERPDGSNFTLKIRSTKLEDSAMYFCASSEWRTIQYFGAGTRLSVL.

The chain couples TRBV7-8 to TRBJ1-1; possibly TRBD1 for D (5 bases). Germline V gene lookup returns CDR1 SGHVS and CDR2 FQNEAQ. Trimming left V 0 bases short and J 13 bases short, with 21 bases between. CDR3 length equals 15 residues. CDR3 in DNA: TGTGCCAGCAGCTTAGCTCCCACAGGTACGCAGTATTTTTTCTTT. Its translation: CASSLAPTGTQYFFF.

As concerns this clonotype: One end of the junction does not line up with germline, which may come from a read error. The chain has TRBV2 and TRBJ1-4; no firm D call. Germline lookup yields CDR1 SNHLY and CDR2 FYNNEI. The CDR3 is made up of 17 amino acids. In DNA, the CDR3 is TGTGCCAGCAGTGAAGCTTATAGCGATCAGCCCCATCATTTTCGTGATTTT. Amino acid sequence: CASSEAYSDQPHHFRDF.

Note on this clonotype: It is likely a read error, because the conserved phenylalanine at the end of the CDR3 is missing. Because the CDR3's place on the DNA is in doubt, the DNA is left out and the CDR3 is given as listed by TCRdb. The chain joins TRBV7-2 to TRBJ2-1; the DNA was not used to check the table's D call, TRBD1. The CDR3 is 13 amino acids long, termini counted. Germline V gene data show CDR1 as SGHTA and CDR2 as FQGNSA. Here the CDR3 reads CASSFGAGVTHTH.

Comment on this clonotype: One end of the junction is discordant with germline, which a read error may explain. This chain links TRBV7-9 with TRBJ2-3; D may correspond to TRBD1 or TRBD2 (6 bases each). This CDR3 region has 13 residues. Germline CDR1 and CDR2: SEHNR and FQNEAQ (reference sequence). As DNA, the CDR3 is TGTGCCAGCGGGGACGGGGGCACCTACACGCCCAACTTC. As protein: CASGDGGTYTPNF.

CDR3 nucleotide sequence: TGTGCCAGCGGGGTCGGGGGCGGAGCTGCGCAGTATTTT. The encoded protein is CASGVGGGAAQYF. The chain recombines TRBV7-2 with TRBJ2-3, with D perhaps matching TRBD1 or TRBD2 (6 bases each). The CDR3 is made up of 13 amino acids. V was pared by 8 bases and J by 10 bases, with 19 bases between. Germline V gives CDR1 SGHTA, CDR2 FQGNSA.

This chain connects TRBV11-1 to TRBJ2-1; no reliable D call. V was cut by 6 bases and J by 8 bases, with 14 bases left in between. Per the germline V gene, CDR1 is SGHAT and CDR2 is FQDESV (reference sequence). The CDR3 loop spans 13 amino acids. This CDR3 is CASSDGLTHEQFF. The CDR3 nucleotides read TGTGCCAGCAGTGATGGGCTGACCCATGAGCAGTTCTTC.

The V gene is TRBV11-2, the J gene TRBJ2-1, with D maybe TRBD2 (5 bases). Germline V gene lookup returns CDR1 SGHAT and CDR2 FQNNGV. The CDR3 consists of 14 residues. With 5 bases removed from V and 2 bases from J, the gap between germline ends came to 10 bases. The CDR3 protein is CASSALLAYNEQFF. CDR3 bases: TGTGCCAGCAGCGCCTTACTAGCCTACAATGAGCAGTTCTTC.

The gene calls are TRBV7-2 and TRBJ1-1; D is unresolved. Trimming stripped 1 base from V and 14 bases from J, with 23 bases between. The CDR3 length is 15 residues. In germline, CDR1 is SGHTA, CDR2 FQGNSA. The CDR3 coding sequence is TGTGCCAGCAGCTTAGAGCTGAAACAGAATTCTGCCCTCTTCTTT. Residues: CASSLELKQNSALFF.

CDR3 residues: CASSYGGRPRDEQYF. The CDR3 nucleotides read TGTGCCAGCAGTTACGGGGGCAGGCCGAGGGATGAGCAGTATTTT. This chain connects TRBV2 to TRBJ2-3; D may be TRBD1 or TRBD2 (6 bases each). Germline V gives CDR1 SNHLY, CDR2 FYNNEI. This CDR3 has 15 residues. Trimming shortened V by 5 bases and J by 11 bases, and 23 bases separated the two germline ends. Full variable domain (remainder filled in from reference TRBV2 and TRBJ2-3): EPEVTQTPSHQVTQMGQEVILRCVPISNHLYFYWYRQILGQKVEFLVSFYNNEISEKSEIFDDQFSVERPDGSNFTLKIRSTKLEDSAMYFCASSYGGRPRDEQYFGPGTRLTVL.

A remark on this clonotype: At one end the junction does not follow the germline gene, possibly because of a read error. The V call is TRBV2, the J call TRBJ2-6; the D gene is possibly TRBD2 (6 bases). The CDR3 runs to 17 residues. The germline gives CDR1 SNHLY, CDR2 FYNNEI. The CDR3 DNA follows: TGTGCCAGCAGTGAAGGGAGGGGTGAGACCCAGTACAACGTGCCAGGTTTC. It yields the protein CASSEGRGETQYNVPGF.

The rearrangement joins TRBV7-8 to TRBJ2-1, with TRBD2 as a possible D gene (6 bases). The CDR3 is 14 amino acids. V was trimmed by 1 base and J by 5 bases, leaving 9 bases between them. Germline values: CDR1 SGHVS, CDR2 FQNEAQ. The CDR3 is CASSLVSGNNEQFF. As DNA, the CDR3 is TGTGCCAGCAGCTTAGTTAGCGGAAACAATGAGCAGTTCTTC.

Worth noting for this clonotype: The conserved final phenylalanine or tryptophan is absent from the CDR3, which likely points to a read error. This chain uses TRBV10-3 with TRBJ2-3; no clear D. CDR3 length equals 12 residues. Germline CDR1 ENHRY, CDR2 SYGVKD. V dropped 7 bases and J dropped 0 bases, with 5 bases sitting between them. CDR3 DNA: TGTGCCATCATGGACAGCACAGATACGCAGTATCTT. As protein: CAIMDSTDTQYL.

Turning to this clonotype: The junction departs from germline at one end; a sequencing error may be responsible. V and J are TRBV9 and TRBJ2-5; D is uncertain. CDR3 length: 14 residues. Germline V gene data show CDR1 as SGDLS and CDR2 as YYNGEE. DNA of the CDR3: TGTGCCAGCAGACGAGGCAGAGAGCAGCAGTCTCAGGACTTC. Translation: CASRRGREQQSQDF.

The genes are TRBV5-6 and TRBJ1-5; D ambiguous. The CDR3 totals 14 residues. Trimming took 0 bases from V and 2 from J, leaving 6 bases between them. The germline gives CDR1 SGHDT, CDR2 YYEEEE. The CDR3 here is CASSLGDGNQPQHF. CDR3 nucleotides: TGTGCCAGCAGCTTGGGGGATGGCAATCAGCCCCAGCATTTT.

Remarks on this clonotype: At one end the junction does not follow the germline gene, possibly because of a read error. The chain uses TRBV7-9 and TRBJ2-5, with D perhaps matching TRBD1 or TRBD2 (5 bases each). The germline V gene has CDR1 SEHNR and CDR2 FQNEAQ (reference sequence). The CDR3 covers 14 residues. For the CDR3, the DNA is TGTGCCAGCAGCAGAGCTAGTCAGCAAGGGACCGAGTACTTC. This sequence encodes CASSRASQQGTEYF.

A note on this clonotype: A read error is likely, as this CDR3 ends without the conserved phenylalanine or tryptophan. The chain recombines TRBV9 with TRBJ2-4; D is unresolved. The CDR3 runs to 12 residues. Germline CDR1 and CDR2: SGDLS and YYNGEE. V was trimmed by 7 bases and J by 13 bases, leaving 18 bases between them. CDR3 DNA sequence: TGTGCCAGCGGCGGACCCGTAACGATGCAGTACGTG. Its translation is CASGGPVTMQYV.

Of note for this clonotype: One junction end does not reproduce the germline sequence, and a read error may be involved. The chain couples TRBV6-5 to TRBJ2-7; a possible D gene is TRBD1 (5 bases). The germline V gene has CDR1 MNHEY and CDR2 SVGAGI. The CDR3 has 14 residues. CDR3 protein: CASSYVQGHYAQYF. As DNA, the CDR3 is TGTGCCAGCAGTTACGTTCAGGGTCACTACGCGCAGTACTTC.

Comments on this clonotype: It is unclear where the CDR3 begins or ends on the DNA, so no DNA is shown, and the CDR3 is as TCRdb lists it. The CDR3 sequence: CASSVAAGNTGEYF. The chain couples TRBV9 to TRBJ2-3; the listed D gene, TRBD2, was not tested against the DNA. Germline V gene data show CDR1 as SGDLS and CDR2 as YYNGEE. Counting both end residues, the CDR3 totals 14 amino acids.

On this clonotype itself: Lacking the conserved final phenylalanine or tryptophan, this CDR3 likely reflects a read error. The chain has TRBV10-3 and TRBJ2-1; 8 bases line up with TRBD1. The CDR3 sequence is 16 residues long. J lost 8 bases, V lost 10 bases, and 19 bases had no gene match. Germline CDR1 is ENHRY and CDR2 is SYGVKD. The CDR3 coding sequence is TGTGCCAGCAGCCCAGGGGGCGGAGACGGTCTGGATGAGCAGTTCGTC. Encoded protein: CASSPGGGDGLDEQFV.

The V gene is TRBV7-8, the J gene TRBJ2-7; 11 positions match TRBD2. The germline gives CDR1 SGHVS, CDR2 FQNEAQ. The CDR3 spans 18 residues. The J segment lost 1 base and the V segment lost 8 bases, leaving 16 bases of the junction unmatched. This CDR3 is CASQFRLAGTDESYEQYV. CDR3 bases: TGTGCCAGCCAATTCCGACTAGCGGGGACAGATGAGTCCTACGAGCAGTACGTC.

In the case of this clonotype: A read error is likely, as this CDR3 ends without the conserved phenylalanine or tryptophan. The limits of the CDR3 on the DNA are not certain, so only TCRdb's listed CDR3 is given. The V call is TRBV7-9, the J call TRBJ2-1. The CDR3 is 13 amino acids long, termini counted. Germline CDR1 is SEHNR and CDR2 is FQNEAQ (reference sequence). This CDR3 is CASSDSEMQQYFV.

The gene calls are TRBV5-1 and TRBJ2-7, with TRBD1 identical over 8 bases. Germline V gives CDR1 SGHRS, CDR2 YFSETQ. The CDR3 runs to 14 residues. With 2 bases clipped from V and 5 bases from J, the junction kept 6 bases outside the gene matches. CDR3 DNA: TGCGCCAGCAGCTTCCTGGACAGGGATGACGAGCAGTACTTC. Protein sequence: CASSFLDRDDEQYF.

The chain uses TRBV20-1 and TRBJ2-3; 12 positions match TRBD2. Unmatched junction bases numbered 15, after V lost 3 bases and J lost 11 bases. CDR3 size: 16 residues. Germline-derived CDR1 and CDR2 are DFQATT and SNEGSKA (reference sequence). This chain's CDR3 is CSASWLAGGTRDEQYF. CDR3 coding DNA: TGCAGTGCTAGCTGGCTAGCGGGGGGGACACGGGATGAGCAGTATTTT.